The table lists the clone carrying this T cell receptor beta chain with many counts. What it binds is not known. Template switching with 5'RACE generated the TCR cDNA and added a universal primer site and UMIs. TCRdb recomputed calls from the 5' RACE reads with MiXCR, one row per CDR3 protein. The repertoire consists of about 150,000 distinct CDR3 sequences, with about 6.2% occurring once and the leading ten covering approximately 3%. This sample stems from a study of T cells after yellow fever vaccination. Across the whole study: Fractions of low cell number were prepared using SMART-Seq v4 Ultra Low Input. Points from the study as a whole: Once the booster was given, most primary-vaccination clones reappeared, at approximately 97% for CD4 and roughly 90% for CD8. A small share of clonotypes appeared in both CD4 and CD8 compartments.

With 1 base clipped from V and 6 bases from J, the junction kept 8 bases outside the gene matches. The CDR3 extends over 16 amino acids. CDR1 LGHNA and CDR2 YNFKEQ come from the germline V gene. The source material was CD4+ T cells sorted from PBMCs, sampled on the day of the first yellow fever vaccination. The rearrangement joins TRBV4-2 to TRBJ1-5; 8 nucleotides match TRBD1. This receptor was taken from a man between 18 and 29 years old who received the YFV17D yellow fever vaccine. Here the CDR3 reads CASSQGTGNIGQPQHF. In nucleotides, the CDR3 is TGTGCCAGCAGCCAAGGGACAGGGAATATTGGTCAGCCCCAGCATTTT.